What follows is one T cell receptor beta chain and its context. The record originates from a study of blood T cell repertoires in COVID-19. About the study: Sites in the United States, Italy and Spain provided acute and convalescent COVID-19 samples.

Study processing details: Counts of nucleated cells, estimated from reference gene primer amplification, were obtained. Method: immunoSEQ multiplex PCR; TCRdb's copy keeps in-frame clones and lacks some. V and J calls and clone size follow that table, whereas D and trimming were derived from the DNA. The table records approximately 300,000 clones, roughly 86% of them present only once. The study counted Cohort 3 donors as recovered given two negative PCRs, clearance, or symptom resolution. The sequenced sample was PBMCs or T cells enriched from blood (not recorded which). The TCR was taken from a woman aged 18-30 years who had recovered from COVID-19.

The CDR3 loop is CASTKAESLGEQYF. DNA of the CDR3: TGTGCCAGCACCAAAGCGGAGTCCCTAGGCGAGCAGTACTTC. The rearrangement joins TRBV6-5 to TRBJ2-7, with D possibly being TRBD2 (5 bases). Trimming left V 7 bases short and J 6 bases short, with 19 bases between. The CDR3 is made up of 14 amino acids. The germline gives CDR1 MNHEY, CDR2 SVGAGI.